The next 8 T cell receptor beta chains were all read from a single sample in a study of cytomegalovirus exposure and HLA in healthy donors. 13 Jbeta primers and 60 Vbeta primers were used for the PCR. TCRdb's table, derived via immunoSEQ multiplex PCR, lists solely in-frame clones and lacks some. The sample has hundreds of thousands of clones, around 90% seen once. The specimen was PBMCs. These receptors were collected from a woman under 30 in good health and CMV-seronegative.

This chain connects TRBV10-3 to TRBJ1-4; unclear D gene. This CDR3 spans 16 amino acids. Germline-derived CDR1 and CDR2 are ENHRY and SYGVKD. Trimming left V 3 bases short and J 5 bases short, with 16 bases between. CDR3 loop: CAISDNDAVKNEKLFF. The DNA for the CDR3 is TGTGCCATCAGTGATAACGACGCGGTAAAAAATGAAAAACTGTTTTTT.

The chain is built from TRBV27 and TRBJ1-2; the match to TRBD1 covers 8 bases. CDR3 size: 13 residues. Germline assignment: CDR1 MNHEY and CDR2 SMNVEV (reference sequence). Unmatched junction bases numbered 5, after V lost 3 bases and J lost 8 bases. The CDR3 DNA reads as TGTGCCAGCAGTTTCCGGACAGGGTACGGCTACACCTTC. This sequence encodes CASSFRTGYGYTF.

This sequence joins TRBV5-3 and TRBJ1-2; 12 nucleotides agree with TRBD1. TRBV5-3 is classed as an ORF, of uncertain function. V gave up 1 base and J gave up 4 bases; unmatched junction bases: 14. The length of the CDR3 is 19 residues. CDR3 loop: CARSLRLGTGGEMGYGYTF. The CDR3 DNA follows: TGTGCCAGAAGCTTGAGGCTCGGGACAGGGGGCGAAATGGGCTATGGCTACACCTTC.

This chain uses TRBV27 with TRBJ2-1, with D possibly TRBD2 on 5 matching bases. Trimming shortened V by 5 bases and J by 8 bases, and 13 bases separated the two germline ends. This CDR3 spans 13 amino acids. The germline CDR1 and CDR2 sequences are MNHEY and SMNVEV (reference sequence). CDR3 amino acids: CASSPHPGYEQFF. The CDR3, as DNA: TGTGCCAGCAGTCCCCACCCGGGGTATGAGCAGTTCTTC.

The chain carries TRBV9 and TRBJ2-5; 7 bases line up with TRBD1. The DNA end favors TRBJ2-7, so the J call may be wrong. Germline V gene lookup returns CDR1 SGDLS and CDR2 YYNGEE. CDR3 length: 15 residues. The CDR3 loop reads CASSAKQGNQYEQYF. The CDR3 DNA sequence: TGTGCCAGCAGCGCTAAACAGGGGAACCAGTACGAGCAGTACTTC.

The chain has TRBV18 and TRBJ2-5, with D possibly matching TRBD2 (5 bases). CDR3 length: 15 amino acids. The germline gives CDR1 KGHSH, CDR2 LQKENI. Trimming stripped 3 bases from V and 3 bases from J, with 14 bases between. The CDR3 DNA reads TGTGCCAGCTCACCCTGGCGGGTTCCCGAAGAGACCCAGTACTTC. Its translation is CASSPWRVPEETQYF.

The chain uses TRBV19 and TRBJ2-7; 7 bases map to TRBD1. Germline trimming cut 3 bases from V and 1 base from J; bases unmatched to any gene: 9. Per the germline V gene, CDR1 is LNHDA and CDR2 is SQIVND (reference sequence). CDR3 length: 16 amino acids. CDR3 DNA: TGTGCCAGTAGTATGAGTCACAGGGGCCCTTCCTACGAGCAGTACTTC. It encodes CASSMSHRGPSYEQYF.

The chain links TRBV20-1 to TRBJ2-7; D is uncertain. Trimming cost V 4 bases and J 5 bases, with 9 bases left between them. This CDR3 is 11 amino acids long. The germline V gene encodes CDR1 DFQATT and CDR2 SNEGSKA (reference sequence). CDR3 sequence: CSAKKRDEQYF. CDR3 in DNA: TGCAGTGCTAAAAAACGAGACGAGCAGTACTTC.